This T cell receptor (beta chain) derives from a study of PD-L1 blockade in urothelial cancer. Losses at the gene ends were 3 bases for V and 6 bases for J; bases not matched to a gene: 7. CDR3 length equals 16 residues. Germline V gene lookup returns CDR1 SGHRS and CDR2 YFSETQ. Regarding time point: pretreatment peripheral blood. This clone was found once. Its antigen is unidentified. Assay used: immunoSEQ multiplex PCR; TCRdb lists only in-frame clones, some missing. The sample shows 70,000 to 100,000 clones, 84% of them seen only once. Findings and limits, study-wide: Durable-benefit patients expanded tumor-associated blood clones more at 3 weeks.

The rearrangement uses TRBV5-1 and TRBJ2-1, with TRBD2 matching over 12 bases. Sequences were derived from PBMCs, sampled around atezolizumab (anti-PD-L1) treatment. This sequence was found in a man aged 60 to 75 with urothelial cancer. CDR3 coding DNA: TGCGCCAGCAGCTCGGACCCTAGCGGGGGGGTCAATGAGCAGTTCTTC. Its protein product is CASSSDPSGGVNEQFF.